Sequencing of this T cell receptor beta chain was carried out in a study of early T cells in non-severe SARS-CoV-2 infection. About the research overall: Unpaired chains resulted from sequencing bulk RNA of unsorted whole blood. Study conclusions and caveats: VDJdb matching, biased toward anti-spike CD8 responses, missed private and CD4 specificities.

This clonotype has at least ten counts. Its antigen remains unidentified. The CDR3 consists of 14 residues. CDR1 DFQATT and CDR2 SNEGSKA come from the germline V gene (reference sequence). V was trimmed by 4 bases and J by 0 bases, leaving 13 bases between them. Researchers attached unique molecular identifiers to individual cDNA molecules. TCRdb recomputed calls from the 5' RACE reads with MiXCR, one row per CDR3 protein. In the table there are roughly 56,000 distinct CDR3 sequences, about 14% of which are singletons. The TCR originated in an adult who was a healthcare worker with PCR-confirmed SARS-CoV-2 infection or an uninfected control (not recorded which). Sequencing was performed on whole blood, taken at baseline. V and J are TRBV20-1 and TRBJ2-7, with a weak D call TRBD2 (5 bases). The CDR3 loop is CSAKPGVGSYEQYF. Written as DNA, the CDR3 is TGCAGTGCTAAGCCCGGGGTGGGCTCCTACGAGCAGTACTTC.